Below are 10 T cell receptor beta chains sequenced from a single sample in a study of CD8+CD57+ T cells in acquired aplastic anemia. The patients chosen for sequencing had shown expansion of CD8+CD57+ cells (detected by flow cytometry). Genomic DNA acted as the template from which TCR beta VDJ combination and CDR3 sequence profiling were carried out. TCRdb analysed the reads with MiXCR anew, one entry per CDR3 protein. The sample consists of about 180,000 distinct CDR3 sequences, about half of them appearing once. Sample: sorted CD4+, CD8+, or CD8+CD57+ T cells (not recorded which) from PBMCs. These receptors originate from a human donor with aplastic anemia.

This clonotype was recorded at least ten times. The J gene is TRBJ2-3, the V gene TRBV19; 9 bases are shared with TRBD2. J gave up 5 bases and V 4 bases, and 10 bases lay outside the gene matches. CDR3 length equals 16 residues. CDR1 is LNHDA and CDR2 is SQIVND in the germline V gene (reference sequence). The CDR3 bases are TGTGCCAGTAGTACCCCCCTGGGACTAGCCGGAGATACGCAGTATTTT. As protein: CASSTPLGLAGDTQYF.

In its sample, this clonotype was seen many times. V and J are TRBV7-2 and TRBJ1-2; D remains unclear. The CDR3 spans 13 residues. V lost 1 base and J 4 bases, leaving 7 bases between the germline ends. CDR1 SGHTA and CDR2 FQGNSA come from the germline V gene. DNA of the CDR3: TGTGCCAGCAGCTTAGAGCCGACCTATGGCTACACCTTC. It encodes CASSLEPTYGYTF.

About this clonotype: One end of the junction varies from germline; a read error may be responsible. The rearrangement uses TRBV5-1 and TRBJ2-4, with a weak D call TRBD1 (5 bases). CDR3 length equals 14 residues. Per germline, CDR1 SGHRS and CDR2 YFSETQ. The chain's CDR3 is CTSSSGHGKNIQYF. CDR3 DNA sequence: TGCACCAGCAGCTCTGGACATGGAAAAAACATTCAGTACTTC.

Many counts were recorded for this clonotype. The chain couples TRBV5-4 to TRBJ1-2, with TRBD1 identical over 8 bases. V lost 2 bases and J lost 7; bases outside the gene matches: 7. Germline loops: CDR1 SGHNT, CDR2 YYREEE (reference sequence). The CDR3 totals 14 residues. For the CDR3, the DNA is TGTGCCAGCAGCTTATCCCAGGGGGCGCTTGGCTACACCTTC. Amino acids: CASSLSQGALGYTF. Drawing the rest from reference TRBV5-4 and TRBJ1-2, the complete variable domain is ETGVTQSPTHLIKTRGQQVTLRCSSQSGHNTVSWYQQALGQGPQFIFQYYREEENGRGNFPPRFSGLQFPNYSSELNVNALELDDSALYLCASSLSQGALGYTFGSGTRLTVV.

This clonotype was found many times. The chain recombines TRBV2 with TRBJ2-1; D is uncertain. V was trimmed by 2 bases and J by 4 bases, leaving 6 bases between them. The germline V gene encodes CDR1 SNHLY and CDR2 FYNNEI. This CDR3 comprises 13 residues. The CDR3 bases are TGTGCCAGCAGTGAATTGGCATACAATGAGCAGTTCTTC. Translated: CASSELAYNEQFF.

The chain carries TRBV4-3 and TRBJ1-2; unclear D gene. Germline V lookup: CDR1 LGHNA, CDR2 YSLEER. V lost 6 bases and J lost 4, with 15 bases in between. The CDR3 sequence is 14 residues long. CDR3: CASSKRGVLYGYTF. In DNA, the CDR3 is TGCGCCAGCAGTAAAAGAGGAGTACTCTATGGCTACACCTTC.

This chain joins TRBV2 and TRBJ1-2; TRBD1 matches at 7 bases. CDR1 and CDR2 from the germline V gene are SNHLY and FYNNEI. V was clipped by 6 bases and J by 4 bases; unmatched bases: 8. The CDR3 covers 14 residues. This chain's CDR3 is CASRAGTDAYGYTF. For the CDR3, the DNA is TGTGCCAGCAGAGCCGGGACAGACGCCTATGGCTACACCTTC.

The J gene is TRBJ1-1, the V gene TRBV6-1, with 8 bases lining up with TRBD1. V lost 5 bases, J lost 8 bases, and 10 bases stayed unmatched. Germline values: CDR1 MNHNS, CDR2 SASEGT. The CDR3 extends over 14 amino acids. CDR3 nucleotides: TGTGCCAGCAGTTTTCTAAACAGGGGGGGCGAAGCTTTCTTT. This codes for CASSFLNRGGEAFF.

In its sample, this clonotype was seen many times. This chain joins TRBV20-1 and TRBJ2-1; no clear D gene. The V end was cut by 0 bases, the J end by 8 bases, with 8 bases between. The CDR3 extends over 12 amino acids. Germline loops: CDR1 DFQATT, CDR2 SNEGSKA (reference sequence). CDR3: CSARDRGHEQFF. In DNA form, the CDR3 reads TGCAGTGCTAGAGATCGAGGCCATGAGCAGTTCTTC.

The chain recombines TRBV2 with TRBJ1-1; D ambiguous. The CDR3 covers 13 residues. Germline assignment: CDR1 SNHLY and CDR2 FYNNEI. Trimming took 6 bases from V and 1 from J, leaving 9 bases between them. As DNA, the CDR3 is TGTGCCAGCAGGACGGACTGGAACACTGAAGCTTTCTTT. Protein: CASRTDWNTEAFF.